The 23 T cell receptor beta chains given below trace back to one sample, sequenced in a study of blood T cells in healthy people across ages. It was with a sample-barcoded 5' primer and a J-beta primer mix that a second PCR of roughly 6 to 12 cycles was run. TCRdb reanalysed the 5' RACE reads using MiXCR and keeps one entry per CDR3 protein. Of 600,000 to 800,000 distinct CDR3 sequences in the sample, under 65% were seen once. The sequencing sample was made of blood. These receptors all come from a woman older than 75 in good health.

This clonotype was seen only a few times. This rearrangement joins TRBV5-1 to TRBJ1-4; 7 nucleotides align to TRBD1. Germline V gene sequence: CDR1 SGHRS, CDR2 YFSETQ. Germline trimming cut 4 bases from V and 3 bases from J; bases unmatched to any gene: 3. CDR3 length: 14 amino acids. The CDR3 protein is CASSVTGSNEKLFF. The CDR3 DNA follows: TGCGCCAGCAGCGTGACAGGGTCTAATGAAAAACTGTTTTTT. The full variable domain, with the rest looked up from reference TRBV5-1 and TRBJ1-4, is KAGVTQTPRYLIKTRGQQVTLSCSPISGHRSVSWYQQTPGQGLQFLFEYFSETQRNKGNFPGRFSGRQFSNSRSEMNVSTLELGDSALYLCASSVTGSNEKLFFGSGTQLSVL.

Regarding this clonotype: A much larger clone is a single base away; this may be a read error. The V and J genes are TRBV20-1 and TRBJ2-7, with 7 bases lining up with TRBD2. Per germline, CDR1 DFQATT and CDR2 SNEGSKA (reference sequence). This CDR3 spans 14 amino acids. Trimming took 5 bases from V and 2 from J; bases not matched to a gene: 9. The CDR3 DNA reads as TGCAGTGCTCTCTTGGCGGGACTAACCTACGAGCAGTACTTC. This sequence encodes CSALLAGLTYEQYF.

This clonotype was seen only a few times. In DNA, the CDR3 is TGCGCCAGCGGGGTAGGCAGAATCTACGAGCAGTACTTC. Its protein product is CASGVGRIYEQYF. J is TRBJ2-7 and V is TRBV10-2; D is unresolved. Per the germline V gene, CDR1 is WSHSY and CDR2 is SAAADI. The CDR3 consists of 13 residues. Trimming removed 8 bases from V and 3 bases from J, with 14 bases in between.

The sample holds a few counts of this clonotype. Given a much more abundant clone one base away, this may be a read error. The chain has TRBV6-5 and TRBJ2-5, with 9 nucleotides matching TRBD2. With V trimmed by 6 bases and J by 11 bases, 19 bases remained unmatched. CDR1 and CDR2 from the germline V gene are MNHEY and SVGAGI. The CDR3 sequence is 16 residues long. DNA of the CDR3: TGTGCCAGCAGGGGCAAGGCGGGAGGGGGTTCCAATGAGCAGTACTTC. This translates into CASRGKAGGGSNEQYF.

About this clonotype: A much bigger clone sits one base away, suggesting this may be a read error. The chain employs TRBV29-1 and TRBJ2-3; D unclear. V shed 8 bases and J shed 6 bases, with 12 bases lying between them. There are 11 residues in the CDR3. The germline V gene has CDR1 SQVTM and CDR2 ANQGSEA. CDR3: CSLGFADTQYF. The DNA for the CDR3 is TGCAGCTTGGGATTTGCCGATACGCAGTATTTT.

CDR3 nucleotide sequence: TGTGCCAGCAGCGTAGATACAGGGCTCAATCAGCCCCAGCATTTT. This sequence encodes CASSVDTGLNQPQHF. The chain has TRBV9 and TRBJ1-5; D perhaps matches TRBD1 (6 bases). This CDR3 region has 15 residues. Trimming left V 0 bases short and J 3 bases short, with 10 bases between. The germline V gene has CDR1 SGDLS and CDR2 YYNGEE.

The chain links TRBV28 to TRBJ1-1, with D unresolved. The germline V and J ends were trimmed by 2 bases and 10 bases, with 11 bases remaining between them. The CDR3 runs 12 residues. Germline lookup yields CDR1 MDHEN and CDR2 SYDVKM. This CDR3 reads CASSLRNAGAFF. The CDR3 coding sequence is TGTGCCAGCAGTTTACGGAATGCCGGAGCTTTCTTT.

The chain is built from TRBV7-2 and TRBJ1-5; TRBD1 is a possible D gene (6 bases). Germline V gene sequence: CDR1 SGHTA, CDR2 FQGNSA. The V and J ends lost 1 base and 7 bases respectively, with 14 bases between them. This CDR3 has 15 amino acids. The CDR3 DNA sequence: TGTGCCAGCAGCTTAGAGGGGGGGGCGGAACAGCCCCAGCATTTT. Protein: CASSLEGGAEQPQHF.

The genes are TRBV12-3 or TRBV12-4 and TRBJ1-6; 7 bases match TRBD1. The CDR3 sequence is 16 residues long. J gave up 7 bases and V 3 bases, and 9 bases lay outside the gene matches. The CDR3 spells CASSFSGGSSNSPLHF. The CDR3 region has the DNA TGTGCCAGCAGTTTCTCAGGGGGTAGCTCAAATTCACCCCTCCACTTT.

Remarks on this clonotype: This may be a read error, as it is one base from a much larger clone. The chain is built from TRBV13 and TRBJ2-3; TRBD2 agrees at 11 bases. CDR1 is PRHDT and CDR2 is FYEKMQ in the germline V gene (reference sequence). The CDR3 extends over 16 amino acids. CDR3 DNA: TGTGCCAGCAGCTCTTGGACTAGCGGGCCCACAGATGCGCAGTATTTT. Translation: CASSSWTSGPTDAQYF.

The chain carries TRBV6-6 and TRBJ2-5; perhaps TRBD1 as D (6 bases). The assigned J gene may be wrong: the sequence end matches TRBJ2-7 better. This CDR3 region has 15 residues. Per germline, CDR1 MNHNY and CDR2 SVGAGI (reference sequence). CDR3 in DNA: TGTGCCAGCACCTCGACAGGTGTGTACCATTACGAGCAGTACTTC. Amino acid sequence: CASTSTGVYHYEQYF.

This clonotype was seen only a few times. Possible read error: a much larger clone is one base away. The chain carries TRBV5-5 and TRBJ2-7; 7 nucleotides agree with TRBD2. CDR1 and CDR2 (germline): SGHKS, YYEKEE (reference sequence). The CDR3 covers 15 residues. Written as DNA, the CDR3 is TGTGCCAGCAGCGTTATGGGGGGGTTTGCCTACGTGCAGTACTTC. It is translated as CASSVMGGFAYVQYF.

The V gene is TRBV12-3 or TRBV12-4, the J gene TRBJ1-1; D gene ambiguous. The ends were cut back, 8 bases at V and 1 base at J, with 14 bases in the middle. This CDR3 has 14 amino acids. CDR3 in amino acids: CASHSGGQNTEAFF. The CDR3 bases are TGTGCCAGCCATAGTGGCGGGCAGAACACTGAAGCTTTCTTT.

Details on this clonotype: A much more abundant neighbour one base away suggests this may be a read error. The V call is TRBV6-6, the J call TRBJ1-1, with 9 nucleotides matching TRBD1. In germline, CDR1 is MNHNY, CDR2 SVGAGI (reference sequence). Germline trimming cut 4 bases from V and 8 bases from J; bases unmatched to any gene: 5. The CDR3 runs to 13 residues. In DNA form, the CDR3 reads TGTGCCAGCAGTTCCGGGACAGGGAGGGAAGCTTTCTTT. Protein: CASSSGTGREAFF.

This clonotype was counted at least ten times. The rearrangement links TRBV27 to TRBJ2-3; the match to TRBD1 covers 7 bases. Germline-derived CDR1 and CDR2 are MNHEY and SMNVEV (reference sequence). V was pared by 10 bases and J by 3 bases, with 16 bases of the junction left unmatched. The CDR3 consists of 16 residues. In DNA, the CDR3 is TGTGCCACGAAGTTTATGTGGGGACAGTATACAGATACGCAGTATTTT. The encoded protein is CATKFMWGQYTDTQYF.

The chain recombines TRBV7-3 with TRBJ2-1; no definite D call. The J call may be faulty, since TRBJ2-7 better matches the DNA end. Per germline, CDR1 SGHTA and CDR2 FQGTGA. The CDR3 consists of 15 residues. CDR3 in DNA: TGTGCCAGCAGCCCGGAAGTTAACTCCTACAATGAGCAGTACTTC. Its translation: CASSPEVNSYNEQYF.

Comment on this clonotype: Compared with germline, one end of the junction differs, possibly owing to a read error. The rearrangement joins TRBV5-1 to TRBJ2-1; TRBD2 matches 10 bases. The germline CDR1 and CDR2 sequences are SGHRS and YFSETQ. This CDR3 is 15 amino acids long. The CDR3 DNA is TGCGCCAGCAGCTTAGCGGGACTAGCGTACAAGGAGCAGTTCTTC. As protein: CASSLAGLAYKEQFF.

V and J are TRBV20-1 and TRBJ1-4, with 10 nucleotides matching TRBD1. This CDR3 has 16 residues. Germline CDR1 reads DFQATT; CDR2 reads SNEGSKA (reference sequence). Germline trimming cut 4 bases from V and 3 bases from J; bases unmatched to any gene: 8. The CDR3 loop reads CSATGTGQGPNEKLFF. CDR3 coding DNA: TGCAGTGCTACCGGAACGGGACAGGGGCCTAATGAAAAACTGTTTTTT.

This clonotype was detected only a few times. This sequence joins TRBV29-1 and TRBJ2-7; 7 positions match TRBD2. CDR3 length equals 13 residues. V trimming: 7 bases; J trimming: 5 bases; junction bases outside the gene matches: 11. Germline V CDR1 and CDR2: SQVTM, ANQGSEA. The CDR3 here is CSALADPVDEQYF. The CDR3 region has the DNA TGCAGCGCCCTAGCGGACCCTGTTGACGAGCAGTACTTC.

This clonotype was counted at least ten times. In DNA form, the CDR3 reads TGTGCCAGCAGCTTAGCTAGCGGGGGACCTTGGACCCAGTACTTC. This gives the protein CASSLASGGPWTQYF. The V call is TRBV7-2, the J call TRBJ2-5; the match to TRBD2 covers 9 bases. V dropped 0 bases and J dropped 7; count of bases not matched to a gene: 6. This CDR3 comprises 15 residues. Germline assignment: CDR1 SGHTA and CDR2 FQGNSA.

The chain combines TRBV20-1 with TRBJ2-7; D is uncertain. Trimming took 3 bases from V and 3 from J, leaving 3 bases between them. The CDR3 spans 10 residues. Germline lookup yields CDR1 DFQATT and CDR2 SNEGSKA (reference sequence). In DNA, the CDR3 is TGCAGTGCTAGCAACTACGAGCAGTACTTC. Its translation is CSASNYEQYF.

This clonotype appeared a few times. This may arise from a read error, as a much more abundant clone is one base away. This CDR3 is CASSVTRLETQYF. The DNA for the CDR3 is TGTGCCAGCAGCGTGACTCGATTGGAGACCCAGTACTTC. V and J are TRBV7-2 and TRBJ2-5, with D uncertain. The CDR3 is 13 residues long. Trimming left V 5 bases short and J 5 bases short, with 12 bases between. Germline CDR1 SGHTA, CDR2 FQGNSA.

The chain uses TRBV7-9 and TRBJ1-1; no reliable D call. Trimming pared 6 bases from V and 5 bases from J, leaving 16 bases between. The CDR3 runs 14 residues. Germline V CDR1 and CDR2: SEHNR, FQNEAQ (reference sequence). CDR3 sequence: CASRPLAGGTEAFF. CDR3 bases: TGTGCCAGCAGACCGCTCGCGGGTGGGACTGAAGCTTTCTTT.